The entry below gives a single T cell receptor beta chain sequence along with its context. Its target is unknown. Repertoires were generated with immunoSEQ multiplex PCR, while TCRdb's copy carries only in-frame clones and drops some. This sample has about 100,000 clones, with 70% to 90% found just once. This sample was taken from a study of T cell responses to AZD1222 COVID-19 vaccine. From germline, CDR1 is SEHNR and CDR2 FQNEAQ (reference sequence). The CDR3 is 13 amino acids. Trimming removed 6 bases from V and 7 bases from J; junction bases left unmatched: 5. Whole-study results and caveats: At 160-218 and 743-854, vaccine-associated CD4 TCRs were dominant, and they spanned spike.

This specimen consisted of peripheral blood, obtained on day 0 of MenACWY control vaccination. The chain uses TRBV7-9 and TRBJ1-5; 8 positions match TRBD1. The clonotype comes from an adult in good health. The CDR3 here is CASRATGDQPQHF. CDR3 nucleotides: TGTGCCAGCAGGGCGACAGGGGACCAGCCCCAGCATTTT.